Below, 31 T cell receptor beta chains from the same sample are listed, as sequenced in a study of cytomegalovirus exposure and HLA in healthy donors. PCR involved 60 Vbeta and 13 Jbeta primers. Generated by immunoSEQ multiplex PCR, the TCRdb table keeps only in-frame clones and is missing some. The sample contains about 110,000 clones, roughly 67% of which appear only once. Sequenced material: PBMCs. These receptor sequences come from a young man in good health and CMV-seropositive.

The chain joins TRBV29-1 to TRBJ1-1, with TRBD1 as a possible D gene (5 bases). Deletions cut 6 bases from V and 4 bases from J, with 12 bases between. The CDR3 has 12 amino acids. CDR1 is SQVTM, CDR2 ANQGSEA, per germline. CDR3 sequence reads: CSVDKGSTEAFF. The DNA for the CDR3 is TGCAGCGTGGACAAGGGTTCCACTGAAGCTTTCTTT.

V gene TRBV28 combines with J gene TRBJ1-2, with D maybe TRBD1 (5 bases). CDR1 is MDHEN and CDR2 is SYDVKM in the germline V gene. CDR3 length: 13 amino acids. V was pared by 6 bases and J by 2 bases, with 10 bases between. CDR3 bases: TGTGCCAGCAGGGGACGGGAGAACTATGGCTACACCTTC. Amino acids: CASRGRENYGYTF.

This chain's CDR3 is CASSRERAHSYNEQFF. DNA of the CDR3: TGTGCCAGCAGCCGCGAGCGGGCGCACTCCTACAATGAGCAGTTCTTC. The chain couples TRBV2 to TRBJ2-1; possible D gene TRBD2, 6 bases. CDR1 SNHLY and CDR2 FYNNEI come from the germline V gene. CDR3 length: 16 amino acids. Trimming took off 6 bases at V and 0 bases at J, with 15 bases between the two ends.

The rearrangement links TRBV30 to TRBJ2-7; TRBD2 agrees at 10 bases. The CDR3 consists of 15 residues. Germline CDR1 GTSNPN, CDR2 SVGIG (reference sequence). Losses at the gene ends were 2 bases for V and 13 bases for J; bases not matched to a gene: 17. CDR3 protein: CAWSKTLAGEVRPYF. CDR3 DNA sequence: TGTGCCTGGAGTAAAACTCTAGCGGGGGAGGTTCGCCCATACTTC.

This clone was found a few times. The chain recombines TRBV14 with TRBJ1-2; D gene unclear. CDR3 size: 12 residues. Trimming stripped 3 bases from V and 8 bases from J, with 10 bases between. From germline, CDR1 is SGHDN and CDR2 FVKESK. The CDR3 DNA reads TGTGCCAGCAGCCACTCGTCGAGCGGCTACACCTTC. It is translated as CASSHSSSGYTF.

The count of this clone is one. This chain links TRBV19 with TRBJ1-4; maybe TRBD1 (6 bases). V was trimmed by 7 bases and J by 8 bases, leaving 17 bases between them. Germline lookup yields CDR1 LNHDA and CDR2 SQIVND (reference sequence). There are 14 residues in the CDR3. In nucleotides, the CDR3 is TGTGCCAGTACCTCTAGGGGGATTGTAGAAAAACTGTTTTTT. Translation: CASTSRGIVEKLFF.

The chain has TRBV28 and TRBJ1-5, with D maybe TRBD1 (6 bases). CDR1 is MDHEN, CDR2 SYDVKM, per germline. V gave up 2 bases and J gave up 5 bases, with 16 bases separating them. The CDR3 extends over 16 amino acids. The CDR3: CASSLGDKELDQPQHF. CDR3 sequence (DNA): TGTGCCAGCAGTTTAGGGGACAAAGAACTTGATCAGCCCCAGCATTTT.

The chain links TRBV2 to TRBJ2-1; tentatively, D is TRBD2 (5 bases). CDR1 is SNHLY, CDR2 FYNNEI, per germline. The CDR3 is 15 amino acids. V lost 1 base, J lost 4 bases, and 11 bases lay in between. The CDR3 here is CASSEEASLYNEQFF. As DNA, the CDR3 is TGTGCCAGCAGTGAAGAGGCTAGCCTTTACAATGAGCAGTTCTTC.

The rearrangement joins TRBV7-9 to TRBJ2-7, with 11 positions matching TRBD1. The ends lost 6 bases at V and 11 bases at J; junction bases unmatched: 9. CDR3 length equals 13 residues. Per germline, CDR1 SEHNR and CDR2 FQNEAQ (reference sequence). The CDR3 DNA reads as TGTGCCAGCAGTATGGACAGGGGGCGGGAGGAGTACTTC. Protein product: CASSMDRGREEYF.

This clone was detected only a few times. The V gene is TRBV5-1, the J gene TRBJ2-7; D gene ambiguous. Trimming shortened V by 5 bases and J by 7 bases, and 16 bases separated the two germline ends. The CDR3 spans 13 residues. CDR1 SGHRS and CDR2 YFSETQ come from the germline V gene. In DNA, the CDR3 is TGCGCCAGCAGAGGTCGCGAGGTCCAAGAGCAGTACTTC. As protein: CASRGREVQEQYF.

The CDR3 DNA reads as TGTGCCAGCAGGGCCCCGGGACAGGGAAACACCATATATTTT. This translates into CASRAPGQGNTIYF. V is TRBV9 and J is TRBJ1-3; 7 positions agree with TRBD1. This CDR3 has 14 amino acids. Germline V gene data show CDR1 as SGDLS and CDR2 as YYNGEE. J lost 4 bases, V lost 5 bases, and 6 bases had no gene match.

In DNA form, the CDR3 reads TGCAGCGTTATGACAGGGGGCACTGAAGCTTTCTTT. It encodes CSVMTGGTEAFF. The genes are TRBV29-1 and TRBJ1-1; 9 bases line up with TRBD1. The CDR3 loop spans 12 amino acids. The junction had 2 bases not matched to a gene; V was cut back by 5 bases and J by 4 bases. From germline, CDR1 is SQVTM and CDR2 ANQGSEA.

This sequence joins TRBV7-9 and TRBJ2-1; D unclear. Per germline, CDR1 SEHNR and CDR2 FQNEAQ (reference sequence). V lost 1 base, J lost 10 bases, and 14 bases lay in between. This CDR3 comprises 14 residues. In nucleotides, the CDR3 is TGTGCCAGCAGCTTAGGGGCCTCGATGGCAGAGCAGTTCTTC. Translation gives CASSLGASMAEQFF.

The chain's CDR3 is CASSGTGTYTDTQYF. The DNA for the CDR3 is TGTGCCAGCAGCGGGACCGGGACTTACACAGATACGCAGTATTTT. V gene TRBV9 combines with J gene TRBJ2-3; the D gene is possibly TRBD2 (6 bases). Germline V gene sequence: CDR1 SGDLS, CDR2 YYNGEE. Deletions cut 3 bases from V and 2 bases from J, with 13 bases between. CDR3 length: 15 amino acids.

This clone occurred once. The chain joins TRBV7-8 to TRBJ1-5, with TRBD1 matching 8 bases. Germline assignment: CDR1 SGHVS and CDR2 FQNEAQ. V was clipped by 5 bases and J by 2 bases; unmatched bases: 5. This CDR3 is 15 amino acids long. CDR3 nucleotide sequence: TGTGCCAGCAGCCCACAGGGGGATGGCAATCAGCCCCAGCATTTT. It yields the protein CASSPQGDGNQPQHF.

The chain is built from TRBV6-1 and TRBJ2-3; perhaps TRBD2 as D (6 bases). The germline CDR1 and CDR2 sequences are MNHNS and SASEGT. The CDR3 runs 15 residues. The germline V and J ends were trimmed by 2 bases and 4 bases, with 13 bases remaining between them. CDR3 loop: CASSEKRRGSDTQYF. The CDR3 bases are TGTGCCAGCAGTGAAAAGCGGCGGGGTTCAGATACGCAGTATTTT.

V and J are TRBV11-1 and TRBJ1-4; the D is unclear. Germline V gene lookup returns CDR1 SGHAT and CDR2 FQDESV (reference sequence). CDR3 size: 13 residues. V dropped 4 bases and J dropped 5 bases, with 8 bases sitting between them. The CDR3 spells CASSYSPNEKLFF. The CDR3 DNA sequence: TGTGCCAGCAGCTACAGTCCGAATGAAAAACTGTTTTTT.

V and J are TRBV5-1 and TRBJ1-1, with D possibly being TRBD1 (5 bases). This CDR3 contains 13 residues. Germline CDR1 is SGHRS and CDR2 is YFSETQ. V was pared by 10 bases and J by 0 bases, with 13 bases between. The CDR3 region is CAGGGEVNTEAFF. In nucleotides, the CDR3 is TGCGCCGGCGGGGGGGAAGTGAACACTGAAGCTTTCTTT.

The gene calls are TRBV19 and TRBJ2-5; D possibly corresponds to TRBD1 (5 bases). Per germline, CDR1 LNHDA and CDR2 SQIVND (reference sequence). Trimming pared 5 bases from V and 8 bases from J, leaving 18 bases between. The length of the CDR3 is 14 residues. The CDR3 here is CASSPLGPTVTQYF. The CDR3 region has the DNA TGTGCCAGTAGTCCATTAGGGCCGACAGTAACCCAGTACTTC.

This chain connects TRBV4-1 to TRBJ1-1; 9 bases fit TRBD1. This CDR3 contains 17 residues. CDR1 is MGHRA, CDR2 YSYEKL, per germline. V shed 6 bases, J shed 3 bases, and the junction held 14 bases outside the gene matches. DNA for the CDR3: TGCGCCAGCAGGCTTGGACAGGGGCGCTCCAGGGACACTGAAGCTTTCTTT. Its translation: CASRLGQGRSRDTEAFF.

J is TRBJ1-2 and V is TRBV2; TRBD1 aligns across 8 bases. The V and J ends lost 8 bases and 8 bases, in that order; junction bases with no gene match: 13. CDR3 length equals 14 residues. CDR1 SNHLY and CDR2 FYNNEI come from the germline V gene. The CDR3 DNA is TGTGCCAGCGGGGCAGGGGGCGTATTGGAGGGCTACACCTTC. Translating it yields CASGAGGVLEGYTF.

The rearrangement uses TRBV18 and TRBJ2-3; 7 nucleotides agree with TRBD1. V shed 3 bases, J shed 4 bases, and the junction held 7 bases outside the gene matches. CDR1 is KGHSH, CDR2 LQKENI, per germline. CDR3 length: 15 amino acids. As DNA, the CDR3 is TGTGCCAGCTCACCGCAGACAGGGAGTGCAGATACGCAGTATTTT. Its translation is CASSPQTGSADTQYF.

V usage is TRBV4-1 and J usage is TRBJ1-6; D remains ambiguous. This CDR3 comprises 15 residues. CDR1 and CDR2 (germline): MGHRA, YSYEKL. The germline V and J ends were trimmed by 1 base and 9 bases, with 13 bases remaining between them. The CDR3 loop is CASSQGAGKGSPLHF. CDR3 in DNA: TGCGCCAGCAGCCAAGGGGCAGGAAAAGGTTCACCCCTCCACTTT.

The chain recombines TRBV5-1 with TRBJ1-5; the D is unclear. The CDR3 spans 15 residues. CDR1 and CDR2 from the germline V gene are SGHRS and YFSETQ. Trimming removed 1 base at V and 1 base at J, with 9 bases between. The CDR3, as DNA: TGCGCCAGCAGCTTGTATCCAGGAAGCAATCAGCCCCAGCATTTT. Translating it yields CASSLYPGSNQPQHF.

This clone appeared a few times. This chain connects TRBV6-1 to TRBJ2-1; possible D gene TRBD1, 5 bases. The V gene lost 7 bases and the J gene lost 3 bases, with 13 bases spanning the gap. There are 14 residues in the CDR3. Germline V gene data show CDR1 as MNHNS and CDR2 as SASEGT. The CDR3 nucleotides read TGTGCCAGCAAAGTAAGGGGAAGCTACAATGAGCAGTTCTTC. Amino acid sequence: CASKVRGSYNEQFF.

The chain links TRBV5-4 to TRBJ1-2, with 8 bases fitting TRBD1. CDR3 length: 15 amino acids. Trimming at V came to 0 bases and at J to 7 bases, leaving 8 bases not matched to a gene. Germline V CDR1 and CDR2: SGHNT, YYREEE (reference sequence). The CDR3 nucleotides are TGTGCCAGCAGCTTGGAAGACAGGGGAGGGTCTGGCTACACCTTC. It encodes CASSLEDRGGSGYTF.

The J gene is TRBJ1-4, the V gene TRBV5-1; D is perhaps TRBD1 (6 bases). The CDR3 spans 12 residues. Germline V lookup: CDR1 SGHRS, CDR2 YFSETQ. Trimming shortened V by 5 bases and J by 7 bases, and 9 bases separated the two germline ends. DNA of the CDR3: TGCGCCAGCAGACAGGGTGGTGAAAAACTGTTTTTT. It encodes CASRQGGEKLFF.

The V call is TRBV9, the J call TRBJ2-1; a possible D gene is TRBD2 (6 bases). Deletions cut 3 bases from V and 6 bases from J, with 16 bases between. The germline V gene encodes CDR1 SGDLS and CDR2 YYNGEE. The CDR3 is 15 residues long. The CDR3 coding sequence is TGTGCCAGCAGCGAAGACGGGGGAGCCCTCAATGAGCAGTTCTTC. Its protein is CASSEDGGALNEQFF.

The chain couples TRBV5-6 to TRBJ2-1; D gene unclear. CDR1 and CDR2 from the germline V gene are SGHDT and YYEEEE. V was pared by 1 base and J by 7 bases, with 9 bases between. The CDR3 loop spans 13 amino acids. CDR3 amino acids: CASSLRVKNEQFF. In nucleotides, the CDR3 is TGTGCCAGCAGCTTGCGGGTAAAGAATGAGCAGTTCTTC. Full variable domain (outside the CDR3, taken from reference TRBV5-6 and TRBJ2-1): DAGVTQSPTHLIKTRGQQVTLRCSPKSGHDTVSWYQQALGQGPQFIFQYYEEEERQRGNFPDRFSGHQFPNYSSELNVNALLLGDSALYLCASSLRVKNEQFFGPGTRLTVL.

The chain is built from TRBV6-4 and TRBJ2-1; 7 bases align to TRBD2. The CDR3 extends over 16 amino acids. V lost 2 bases to trimming and J lost 5 bases; unmatched junction nucleotides: 9. Germline assignment: CDR1 MRHNA and CDR2 SNTAGT. The CDR3 DNA follows: TGTGCCAGCAGTGACGAGGGAGGGCATGCCGACAATGAGCAGTTCTTC. Translation gives CASSDEGGHADNEQFF.

The chain links TRBV7-9 to TRBJ1-3; D remains ambiguous. Trimming removed 7 bases at V and 8 bases at J, with 12 bases between. The CDR3 has 12 residues. CDR1 is SEHNR and CDR2 is FQNEAQ in the germline V gene (reference sequence). CDR3 nucleotide sequence: TGTGCCAGCACCACGGGTTTTGACACCATATATTTT. Translated: CASTTGFDTIYF.